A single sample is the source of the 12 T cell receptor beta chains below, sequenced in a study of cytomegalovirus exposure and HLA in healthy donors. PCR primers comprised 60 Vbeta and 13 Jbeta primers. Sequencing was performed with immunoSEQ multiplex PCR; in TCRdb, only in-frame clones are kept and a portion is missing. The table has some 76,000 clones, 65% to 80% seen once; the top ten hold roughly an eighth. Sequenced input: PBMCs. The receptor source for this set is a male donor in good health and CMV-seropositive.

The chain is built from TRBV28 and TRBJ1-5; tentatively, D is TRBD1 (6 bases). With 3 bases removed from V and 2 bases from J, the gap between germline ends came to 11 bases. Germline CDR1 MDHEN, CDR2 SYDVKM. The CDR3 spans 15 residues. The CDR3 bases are TGTGCCAGCAGTTTGGCAGGGGTGGGCAATCAGCCCCAGCATTTT. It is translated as CASSLAGVGNQPQHF.

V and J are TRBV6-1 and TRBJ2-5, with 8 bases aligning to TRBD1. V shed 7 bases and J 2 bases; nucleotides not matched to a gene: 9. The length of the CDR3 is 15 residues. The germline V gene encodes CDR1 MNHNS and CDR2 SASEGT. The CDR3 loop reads CASTRAGGGQETQYF. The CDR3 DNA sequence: TGTGCCAGCACTCGAGCAGGGGGCGGGCAAGAGACCCAGTACTTC.

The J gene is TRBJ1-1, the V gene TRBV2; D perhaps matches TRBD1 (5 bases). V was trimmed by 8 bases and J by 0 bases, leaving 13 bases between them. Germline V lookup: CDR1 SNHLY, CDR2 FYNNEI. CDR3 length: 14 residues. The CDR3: CASQGTPLNTEAFF. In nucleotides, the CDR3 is TGTGCCAGCCAGGGCACCCCCTTGAACACTGAAGCTTTCTTT.

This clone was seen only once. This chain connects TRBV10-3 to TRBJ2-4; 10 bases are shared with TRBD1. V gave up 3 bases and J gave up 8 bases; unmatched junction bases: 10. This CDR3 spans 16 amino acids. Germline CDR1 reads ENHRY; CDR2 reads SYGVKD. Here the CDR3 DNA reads TGTGCCATCAGTGACACTATGACAGGGGGCAGCGACATTCAGTACTTC. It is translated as CAISDTMTGGSDIQYF.

CDR3 loop: CASSADRSTDTQYF. CDR3 in DNA: TGTGCCAGCAGTGCGGACAGGAGCACAGATACGCAGTATTTT. The gene calls are TRBV6-5 and TRBJ2-3; TRBD1 aligns across 7 bases. In germline, CDR1 is MNHEY, CDR2 SVGAGI. Trimming at V came to 5 bases and at J to 0 bases, leaving 2 bases not matched to a gene. The CDR3 is 14 residues long.

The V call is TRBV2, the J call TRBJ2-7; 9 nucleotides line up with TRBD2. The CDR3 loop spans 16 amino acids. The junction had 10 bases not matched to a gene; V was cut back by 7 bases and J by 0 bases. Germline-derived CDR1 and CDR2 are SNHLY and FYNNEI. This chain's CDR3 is CASTEGLAGHSYEQYF. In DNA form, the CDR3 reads TGTGCCAGCACCGAAGGCCTAGCGGGGCACTCCTACGAGCAGTACTTC.

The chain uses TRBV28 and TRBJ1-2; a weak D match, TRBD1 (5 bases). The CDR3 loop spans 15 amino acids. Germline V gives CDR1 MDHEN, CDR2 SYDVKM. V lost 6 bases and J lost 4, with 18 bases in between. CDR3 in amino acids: CASRYRGTPGYGYTF. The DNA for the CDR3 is TGTGCCAGCAGATACCGGGGGACGCCGGGCTATGGCTACACCTTC.

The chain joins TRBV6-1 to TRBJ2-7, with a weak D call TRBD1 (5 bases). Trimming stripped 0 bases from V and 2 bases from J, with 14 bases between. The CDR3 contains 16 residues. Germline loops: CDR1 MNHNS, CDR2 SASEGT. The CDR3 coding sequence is TGTGCCAGCAGTGAAGCGCTGGTCAGGGCCGCCTACGAGCAGTACTTC. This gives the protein CASSEALVRAAYEQYF.

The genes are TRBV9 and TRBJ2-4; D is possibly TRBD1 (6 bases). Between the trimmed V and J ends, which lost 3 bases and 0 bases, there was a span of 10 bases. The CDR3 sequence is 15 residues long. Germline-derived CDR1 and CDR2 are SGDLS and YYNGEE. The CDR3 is CASSETGLAKNIQYF. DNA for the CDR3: TGTGCCAGCAGCGAAACAGGGTTAGCCAAAAACATTCAGTACTTC. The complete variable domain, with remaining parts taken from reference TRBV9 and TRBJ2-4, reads DSGVTQTPKHLITATGQRVTLRCSPRSGDLSVYWYQQSLDQGLQFLIQYYNGEERAKGNILERFSAQQFPDLHSELNLSSLELGDSALYFCASSETGLAKNIQYFGAGTRLSVL.

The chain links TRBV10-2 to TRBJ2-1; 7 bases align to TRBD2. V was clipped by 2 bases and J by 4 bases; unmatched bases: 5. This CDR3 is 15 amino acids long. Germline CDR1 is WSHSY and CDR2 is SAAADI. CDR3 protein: CASSEAGVGYNEQFF. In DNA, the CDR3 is TGCGCCAGCAGTGAGGCGGGAGTGGGGTACAATGAGCAGTTCTTC.

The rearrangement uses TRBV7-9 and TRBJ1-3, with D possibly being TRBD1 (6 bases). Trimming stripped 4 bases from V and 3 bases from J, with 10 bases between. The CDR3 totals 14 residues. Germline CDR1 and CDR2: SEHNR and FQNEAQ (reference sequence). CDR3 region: CASSSTGGGNTIYF. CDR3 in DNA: TGTGCCAGCAGCTCGACAGGAGGTGGAAACACCATATATTTT.

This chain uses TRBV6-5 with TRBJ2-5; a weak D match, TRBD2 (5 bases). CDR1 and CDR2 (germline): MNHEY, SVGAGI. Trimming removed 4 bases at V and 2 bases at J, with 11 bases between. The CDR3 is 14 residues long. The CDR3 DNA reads TGTGCCAGCAGTTGGCTAGCCCGACAAGAGACCCAGTACTTC. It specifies CASSWLARQETQYF.